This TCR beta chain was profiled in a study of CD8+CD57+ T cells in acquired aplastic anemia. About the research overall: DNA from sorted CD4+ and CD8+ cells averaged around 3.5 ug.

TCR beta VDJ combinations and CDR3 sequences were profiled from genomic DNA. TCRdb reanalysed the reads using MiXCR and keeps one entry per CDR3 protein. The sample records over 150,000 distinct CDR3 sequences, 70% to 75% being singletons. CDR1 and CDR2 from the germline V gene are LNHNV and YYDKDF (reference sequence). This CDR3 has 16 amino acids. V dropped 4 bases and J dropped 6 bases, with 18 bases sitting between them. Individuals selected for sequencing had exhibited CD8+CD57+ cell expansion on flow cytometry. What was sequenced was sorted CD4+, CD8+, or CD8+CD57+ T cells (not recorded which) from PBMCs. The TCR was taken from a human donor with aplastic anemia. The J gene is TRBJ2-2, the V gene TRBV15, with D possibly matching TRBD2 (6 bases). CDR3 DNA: TGTGCCACCAGCAAAGCGGGTTTTGGGTCACCCGGGGAGCTGTTTTTT. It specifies CATSKAGFGSPGELFF. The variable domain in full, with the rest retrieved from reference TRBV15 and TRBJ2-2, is DAMVIQNPRYQVTQFGKPVTLSCSQTLNHNVMYWYQQKSSQAPKLLFHYYDKDFNNEADTPDNFQSRRPNTSFCFLDIRSPGLGDTAMYLCATSKAGFGSPGELFFGEGSRLTVL.